The 12 T cell receptor beta chains below were found in one sample sequenced in a study of blood T cell repertoires in COVID-19. This table comes from immunoSEQ multiplex PCR, and its TCRdb copy is limited to in-frame clones, with some not included. This table has some 330,000 clones, around 87% appearing once. The sequenced sample was PBMCs or T cells enriched from blood (not recorded which). The source is a man between 35 and 55 years old in a cohort exposed to, infected with or recovered from COVID-19 (not recorded which).

This clone was observed a single time. The CDR3 DNA follows: TGCGCCAGCAGGGCCCTCCAAGAGACCCAGTACTTC. Protein: CASRALQETQYF. The chain uses TRBV10-2 and TRBJ2-5, with D unclear. V was trimmed by 6 bases and J by 1 base, leaving 6 bases between them. The germline V gene has CDR1 WSHSY and CDR2 SAAADI. The CDR3 length is 12 residues.

V and J are TRBV19 and TRBJ2-5, with 7 bases lining up with TRBD2. Unmatched junction bases numbered 9, after V lost 6 bases and J lost 2 bases. The CDR3 is 15 residues long. Germline V gives CDR1 LNHDA, CDR2 SQIVND (reference sequence). CDR3 sequence reads: CASSFRASGQETQYF. CDR3 nucleotide sequence: TGTGCCAGTAGCTTCCGGGCTAGCGGACAAGAGACCCAGTACTTC.

The chain employs TRBV19 and TRBJ1-2; 7 positions match TRBD1. From germline, CDR1 is LNHDA and CDR2 SQIVND (reference sequence). This CDR3 is 13 amino acids long. V gave up 5 bases and J gave up 6 bases; unmatched junction bases: 6. DNA for the CDR3: TGTGCCAGTAGTCCTCAAACAGGGGATGGCTACACCTTC. It is translated as CASSPQTGDGYTF.

The V and J genes are TRBV7-6 and TRBJ1-4; TRBD1 might be the D (6 bases). CDR1 and CDR2 from the germline V gene are SGHVS and FNYEAQ. Trimming stripped 1 base from V and 3 bases from J, with 9 bases between. The CDR3 loop spans 15 amino acids. CDR3 nucleotide sequence: TGTGCCAGCAGCTTAGGACAGGCGGCTAATGAAAAACTGTTTTTT. Protein product: CASSLGQAANEKLFF.

V gene TRBV7-9 combines with J gene TRBJ2-2; the match to TRBD2 covers 7 bases. Germline CDR1 and CDR2: SEHNR and FQNEAQ (reference sequence). J gave up 8 bases and V 3 bases, and 12 bases lay outside the gene matches. The CDR3 has 16 amino acids. CDR3 residues: CASSLTGLVSSGELFF. CDR3 sequence (DNA): TGTGCCAGCAGCTTGACCGGACTAGTGAGTTCGGGGGAGCTGTTTTTT.

As for this clone: The identical CDR3 is also encoded by other nucleotide sequences in the sample. V gene TRBV5-1 combines with J gene TRBJ2-7; 9 nucleotides agree with TRBD2. Per the germline V gene, CDR1 is SGHRS and CDR2 is YFSETQ. V lost 0 bases and J lost 1; bases outside the gene matches: 2. The CDR3 runs to 15 residues. CDR3 protein: CASSLASGKSYEQYF. CDR3 nucleotides: TGCGCCAGCAGCTTGGCTAGCGGGAAATCCTACGAGCAGTACTTC. The full variable domain, with the rest looked up from reference TRBV5-1 and TRBJ2-7, is KAGVTQTPRYLIKTRGQQVTLSCSPISGHRSVSWYQQTPGQGLQFLFEYFSETQRNKGNFPGRFSGRQFSNSRSEMNVSTLELGDSALYLCASSLASGKSYEQYFGPGTRLTVT.

The chain couples TRBV5-6 to TRBJ1-6, with 9 bases lining up with TRBD1. The CDR3 loop spans 16 amino acids. V was clipped by 3 bases and J by 5 bases; unmatched bases: 6. Germline V lookup: CDR1 SGHDT, CDR2 YYEEEE. The chain's CDR3 is CASSSKDRGNNSPLHF. For the CDR3, the DNA is TGTGCCAGCAGCTCCAAAGACAGGGGGAATAATTCACCCCTCCACTTT.

The V gene is TRBV9, the J gene TRBJ2-3; perhaps TRBD2 as D (6 bases). With 3 bases removed from V and 2 bases from J, the gap between germline ends came to 13 bases. The CDR3 loop spans 15 amino acids. Germline V gives CDR1 SGDLS, CDR2 YYNGEE. CDR3 protein: CASSADYHNTDTQYF. CDR3 nucleotides: TGTGCCAGCAGCGCGGACTACCACAACACAGATACGCAGTATTTT.

This rearrangement joins TRBV4-2 to TRBJ1-5; D remains ambiguous. CDR1 is LGHNA and CDR2 is YNFKEQ in the germline V gene. The V gene lost 0 bases and the J gene lost 0 bases, with 12 bases spanning the gap. This CDR3 comprises 17 residues. The CDR3 DNA is TGTGCCAGCAGCCAAGATCCCGACAACAATAGCAATCAGCCCCAGCATTTT. As protein: CASSQDPDNNSNQPQHF.

The chain recombines TRBV7-8 with TRBJ2-1; TRBD2 might be the D (6 bases). Per germline, CDR1 SGHVS and CDR2 FQNEAQ. The CDR3 runs 17 residues. V was pared by 1 base and J by 3 bases, with 16 bases between. This CDR3 reads CASSLGGGGGNYNEQFF. The CDR3 coding sequence is TGTGCCAGCAGCTTAGGCGGAGGTGGGGGGAACTACAATGAGCAGTTCTTC.

This chain links TRBV18 with TRBJ2-1; D is perhaps TRBD1 (6 bases). CDR1 and CDR2 (germline): KGHSH, LQKENI. V lost 7 bases and J lost 10, with 17 bases in between. The CDR3 is made up of 13 amino acids. The CDR3 region is CASLPNRDGEQFF. DNA of the CDR3: TGTGCCAGCTTACCGAACAGGGACGGCGAGCAGTTCTTC.

The chain uses TRBV7-9 and TRBJ2-7, with 14 bases lining up with TRBD2. This CDR3 has 15 amino acids. CDR1 is SEHNR, CDR2 FQNEAQ, per germline (reference sequence). V lost 4 bases, J lost 5 bases, and 4 bases stayed unmatched. The DNA for the CDR3 is TGTGCCAGCAGCTACGGGACTAGCGGGAGCGACGAGCAGTACTTC. Translation: CASSYGTSGSDEQYF.